The T cell receptor (beta chain) under discussion was sequenced for a study of glioma-infiltrating T cells after dendritic cell vaccination (dated by TCRdb to the mid-2010s). At the level of the whole study: A cohort of 15 glioblastoma patients from Phase I and II dendritic cell vaccination trials was included, of whom 9 were newly diagnosed and 6 had recurrent disease. Patients received autologous tumor lysate-pulsed dendritic cell vaccination between about 2002 and 2012. To make the vaccine, monocyte-derived dendritic cells were cultured for seven to eight days with IL-4 and GM-CSF and then pulsed overnight with autologous tumor lysate. TCR sequencing metrics, including TIL content and tumor-blood repertoire overlap, were correlated with survival after dendritic cell vaccination. Each patient got three intradermal injections of the dendritic cell vaccine, spaced at biweekly intervals, in the arm below the axilla. Tumor-infiltrating lymphocyte content was quantified and tumor and blood repertoires were compared in dendritic cell-vaccinated glioblastoma patients by deep sequencing of TCR beta CDR3 regions. Study-wide conclusions, independent of this receptor: TCR clonality showed no direct relationship with survival, which suggests that a diverse polyclonal response may be important. The cohort was small and heterogeneous, only a few patients had full blood and tumor sets, and even fewer had initial-recurrent tumor pairs. The TCR overlap response model with three groups was called speculative and said to need prospective validation. After dendritic cell vaccination, a higher estimated pretreatment TIL content predicted longer time to progression and longer overall survival.

The immunoSEQ assay amplified TCRB CDR3 regions from about 2 micrograms of genomic DNA, or from all available DNA when less than that amount was available. The multiplex PCR relied on 60 forward primers for TCR V beta segments and 13 reverse primers for J beta segments. To estimate reads per starting template, synthetic control templates were spiked into each sample at limiting dilution. Reads of 87 bp were generated by sequencing on the Illumina HiSeq System. Per the source publication's procedure: To remove PCR and sequencing errors, closely related sequences were merged with a nearest neighbor algorithm. TCR overlap was measured as the percentage of unique tumor TCR beta sequences also present in the same patient's peripheral blood. The table was pulled from immuneACCESS by TCRdb, which kept in-frame rearrangements only. Such tables lose some clones; where checked, under half of the loss comes from unresolved V genes, and the rest has no known cause. V and J calls and clone size are given by that table; D and trimming were obtained from the DNA. In all, the sample holds 85,000 to 100,000 clones, and around 85% of those were seen once. The ten largest account for 7.5% to 8.5% of the sample.

Taken with the paper, the label for time point translates to: after dendritic cell vaccination, including at tumor progression/relapse. Patients were selected on the basis of adequate residual fresh-frozen tumor tissue and more than two years of available survival data. None of the glioblastoma patients carried an isocitrate dehydrogenase mutation, although molecular status otherwise varied. PBMC were collected before vaccination, two weeks after the third vaccination, and at tumor progression if tumor progression occurred. The Qiagen DNeasy Blood extraction Kit was used for extraction of genomic DNA. Its CDR3 holds 17 amino acids, cysteine through phenylalanine. The DNA shown is the 51-base CDR3, in frame from base 1. CDR1 and CDR2, looked up from the germline V gene, are SGDLS and YYNGEE. Unmatched junction bases come to 16, with V trimmed by 4 bases and J by 5 bases. A single count supports this clone. Its antigen is not yet known. Nothing much larger sits one base from this clone, and base qualities are not available.

The sequence was collected from a human donor with glioblastoma. The sequencing used blood, collected after dendritic cell vaccination. The rearrangement combines TRBV9 with TRBJ2-5; TRBD1 fits 8 bases in the junction. In nucleotides, the sequence is TGTGCCAGCAGCACCCGGGACGTGAGACAGGGGTGGGAGACCCAGTACTTC. Translated, it reads CASSTRDVRQGWETQYF. With all but the CDR3 taken from the reference TRBV9 and TRBJ2-5 genes, the full variable domain is: DSGVTQTPKHLITATGQRVTLRCSPRSGDLSVYWYQQSLDQGLQFLIQYYNGEERAKGNILERFSAQQFPDLHSELNLSSLELGDSALYFCASSTRDVRQGWETQYFGPGTRLLVL.